This TCR beta chain was sequenced during a study of cytomegalovirus exposure and HLA in healthy donors listed by TCRdb under 2017. Study-wide context: An earlier analysis of 587 of the donors reported 250 to 300 Gb of sequence data and 120 million or so unique TCR beta sequences from about 200 million T cells. An early release that covered about 600 HLA-typed donors contained approximately 320 gigabases of sequencing data and 85 million to 100 million unique TCR sequences. Among the roughly 380 genotyped donors, 75% to 90% belonged to the genetic ancestry cluster associated with self-reported Caucasian donors. The study aimed to test whether cataloging public T cell receptors could reveal signatures of past pathogen exposure. Using immunosequencing, the study profiled T cell repertoires from fewer than 700 subjects and related those repertoires to cytomegalovirus serostatus. A separate validation cohort of some 130 different subjects was used in addition to the roughly 700-subject first cohort. The study combined high-throughput TCR immunosequencing, statistical association of individual TCRs with disease status, and machine learning to predict cytomegalovirus infection status. To study patterns of TCR occurrence, a later analysis re-analyzed previously published TCR beta repertoires from 600 to 750 donors and added high-resolution HLA genotyping. The later analysis used no new phenotypic data to find candidate immune exposures, relying instead on TCR beta sequences and their occurrence across donors. To decide whether each TCR beta V gene segment behaved as functional or pseudogenic, an earlier analysis of some 600 of the donors relied on high-throughput TCR beta sequencing. Donor age, sex, ethnicity and CMV serostatus were collected together with the repertoire data. In a later genetic analysis, genome-wide SNP genotypes for about 55% of the roughly 700 donors were used, and that subset was treated as a discovery cohort. All discovery cohort repertoires had been generated using a single sequencing platform. Class I and class II HLA loci were covered by the typing at four-digit resolution. The number of donors typed differed by locus, with roughly 629-640 for A, B, C, DRB1 and DQB1, more than 500 for DQA1, over 600 for DPA1, and approximately 470 for DPB1. Several DR-DQ haplotypes were handled as single units for association and clustering because linkage in the cohort was strong. Across around 400 genotyped donors of the cohort, an average of 235,054 unique TCR beta nucleotide sequences per donor were sequenced, and approximately 19% of those sequences were non-productive.

Broad study findings and their caveats: For the cohort, immune exposure information was limited to CMV serostatus. In a later analysis, some 17,000 TCR beta sequences were associated with specific HLA alleles at a false discovery rate of 0.05. Across donors, most TCR sequences were observed very rarely, whereas some public TCRs were present in many individuals. A further reported finding was that TCR beta sequences accurately predicted the HLA-A and HLA-B alleles for most subjects in the first cohort. Because HLA typing was unavailable for some donors at each locus, only the typed subset was used in association tests. A later analysis found that TCR association rates varied across HLA loci, with DRB1 alleles showing the most associated TCRs and HLA-C alleles the fewest. Some IMGT-functional V segments, including TRBV6-2 and TRBV6-3, could not be distinguished by the 87-base-pair reads and were therefore excluded. Sequencing depth was assumed to be roughly uniform across donors in the presence/absence analyses, though that assumption may not hold. In an earlier analysis of under 600 of the donors, most TCR beta V segments were observed in productive rearrangements about 90% or about 30% of the time, broadly matching IMGT annotations. Strong co-occurrence of HLA alleles, especially DR and DQ, made assigning TCR associations to individual alleles difficult. In vitro tests confirmed that three of the cytomegalovirus-associated TCR beta chains recognize cytomegalovirus antigens. A later analysis found that HLA-associated TCR beta chains were more clonally expanded and had lower generation probabilities than equally common non-associated chains. A later genetic analysis associated a missense DCLRE1C variant with V-gene and J-gene trimming of TCR beta chains, and an independent cohort replicated the association. The study listed 150 to 200 TCR beta chains as associated with cytomegalovirus. In both the original and validation cohorts, the classifier was reported to diagnose cytomegalovirus status with high specificity and sensitivity. The earlier analysis of 587 of the donors excluded approximately 17 rarely observed V segments, including chromosome 9 orphons, because counts were too low. According to a later genetic analysis, donors in an Asian-associated ancestry cluster had fewer N-insertions in productive TCRs than the roughly 700-donor mean. In this cohort, only TCR beta chains were sequenced, and detectable features were limited by the absence of alpha or paired-chain data. In a later analysis, several top co-occurrence clusters were reported to appear linked to parvovirus B19, influenza, CMV and Epstein-Barr virus. In a later analysis, most CMV-associated TCR beta chains were found to appear HLA-restricted, with HLA associations seemingly driven largely by CMV exposure. The sequencing pipeline was judged likely to have produced a cluster of highly shared sequence variants as a technical artifact. It was suggested by the authors that the approach could potentially be generalized to other disease states and immunological phenotypes. Correlated functional status among segregating V segments might reflect linkage disequilibrium, but an unknown experimental factor could not be ruled out.

As concerns this clone: Its specific antigen is unknown. No base qualities exist here, and no much larger clone lies one base off it.

The CDR1 and CDR2 encoded by the germline V gene are SGHTA and FQGNSA. The CDR3 goes from the cysteine to the phenylalanine over 16 residues. Of the read, only the CDR3 DNA is kept; its 48 bases are in frame from base 1. Germline trimming amounts to 4 bases on V and 0 bases on J, with 5 as the count of junction bases outside the gene matches. Libraries were prepared through the immunoSEQ multiplex PCR assay. For the multiplex PCR, a mixture combining 60 forward primers for TCR Vbeta segments and 13 reverse primers for TCR Jbeta segments was used. The CDR3 region of rearranged TCR beta genes was amplified from genomic DNA by a multiplex PCR assay. On the Illumina HiSeq System, the amplified TCR beta libraries were sequenced as 87-base-pair reads. In the source study's methods: Across the 640 or so repertoires, a later analysis counted 80 million or so unique TCR beta chains, 9.5 million to 12 million of which were shared by at least two donors. To remove PCR and sequencing errors, raw reads were error-corrected and collapsed into unique sequences using a nearest-neighbor algorithm that merged closely related sequences. CDR3 sequences were aligned to IMGT reference sequences to assign V, D and J gene segments. For a sequence to be retained, a match of at least six nucleotides was required to both a V gene segment and a J gene segment. Rearrangements were classified as productive when the CDR3 lacked stop codons and remained in frame with V and J, and all other rearrangements were classified as non-productive. Following IMGT convention, CDR3 was defined as the stretch from the second conserved V-encoded cysteine up to the conserved J-encoded phenylalanine. The earlier analysis of 587 of the donors excluded any sequence lacking an unambiguous match to a single V gene segment. An earlier analysis of a few hundred of the donors called V segments functional above 56.7% productive rearrangements and segregating when the between-donor standard deviation exceeded 5%. A statistical classification framework was built to diagnose cytomegalovirus status from the catalog of TCR beta chain sequences. In a later analysis, V and J genes were assigned by comparing TCR nucleotide sequences against IMGT/GENE-DB human TR gene sequences. Using the TCRdist pipeline, a later analysis assigned CDR3 sequences along with most-parsimonious VDJ recombination scenarios. In a later analysis, each TCR beta chain was defined by its CDR3 amino acid sequence together with its V-gene family, and reads without a unique V-gene family were excluded. A later analysis removed 450 to 600 highly shared, low-generation-probability nucleotide sequences to deal with suspected cross-contamination and a sequencing artifact. In a later analysis, a clonal expansion index was calculated for each public chain from normalized within-repertoire ranks of inferred template counts. In a later analysis, generation probabilities were computed with a VDJ recombination model fitted to out-of-frame rearrangements, and the resulting probabilities were checked against IGoR. Hypergeometric tests were used in a later analysis to score TCR-TCR, TCR-HLA and TCR-CMV co-occurrence, with a repertoire-size bias correction applied to the TCR pairs. False discovery rates were estimated in a later analysis by permuting HLA or CMV assignments 20 times. In a later analysis, co-occurring TCRs were grouped with DBSCAN, and TCRdist sequence similarity was added when clustering was performed within HLA-allele-positive subsets. Repertoires with fewer than 30,000 or more than 120,000 public chains, plus five repertoires with anomalous nucleotide sharing, were excluded from co-occurrence clustering. TCRdb provides this immuneACCESS table in a form limited to in-frame rearrangements. Some clones are lacking; in checked studies, under half of them reflect an unresolved V gene, and why the rest are absent is not known. D and trimming come from the DNA, and the V and J calls and clone size come from that table. The sample table lists about 130,000 clones, under 80% of them with a count of one. The top ten clones comprise about 12% of the sample.

The cohort consisted of 666 healthy bone marrow donors. At the time of sampling, all cohort members were nominally healthy, though unrecorded immune exposures were likely present. The donor tested CMV seropositive, placing the donor among the roughly 270 seropositive members of the cohort. A peripheral blood sample was collected from each donor, and TCR beta sequencing was performed on peripheral blood mononuclear cells. The Qiagen DNeasy Blood Extraction Kit was used to extract genomic DNA from the blood cell samples. The V and J segments used are TRBV7-2 and TRBJ2-4; the central 8 bases match TRBD1. The sample comprised PBMCs. The TCR comes from a woman aged 55 to 70 in good health and CMV-seropositive. This receptor has the CDR3 CASSSRQGIAKNIQYF. DNA sequence: TGTGCCAGCAGCTCCCGACAGGGGATAGCCAAAAACATTCAGTACTTC.